This note documents a single T cell receptor (beta chain) sequence. This clone's antigen is unknown. Base qualities are not provided; no much larger clone lies one nucleotide away. The cohort was made up of 666 healthy bone marrow donors. At the time of sampling, all cohort members were nominally healthy, though unrecorded immune exposures were likely present. The donor tested CMV seronegative, placing the donor among the approximately 360 seronegative members of the cohort. A peripheral blood sample was provided by each donor, and peripheral blood mononuclear cells were used for TCR beta sequencing. Genomic DNA was extracted from the blood cell samples with the Qiagen DNeasy Blood Extraction Kit. Preparation of the library involved the immunoSEQ multiplex PCR assay. For the multiplex PCR, a mixture combining 60 forward primers for TCR Vbeta segments and 13 reverse primers for TCR Jbeta segments was used. The CDR3 region of rearranged TCR beta genes was amplified from genomic DNA with a multiplex PCR assay. Amplified TCR beta libraries were sequenced as 87-base-pair reads on the Illumina HiSeq System. The paper's processing steps were these. In a later analysis, approximately 74 million unique TCR beta chains were counted across the roughly 610 repertoires, and around 10 million of these chains were shared by at least two donors. To remove PCR and sequencing errors, raw reads were error-corrected and collapsed into unique sequences using a nearest-neighbor algorithm that merged closely related sequences. CDR3 sequences were aligned to IMGT reference sequences to assign V, D and J gene segments. Each retained sequence needed at least a six-nucleotide match to both a V gene segment and a J gene segment. Rearrangements were called productive when the CDR3 lacked stop codons and stayed in frame with V and J; all others were non-productive. CDR3 was defined according to IMGT convention as the region running from the second conserved V-encoded cysteine to the conserved J-encoded phenylalanine. In an earlier analysis of 550 to 650 of the donors, sequences lacking an unambiguous match to a single V gene segment were excluded. In an earlier analysis of a few hundred of the donors, a V segment was called functional when productive rearrangements were above 56.7%, and segregating when the standard deviation between donors exceeded 5%. To diagnose cytomegalovirus status from the catalog of TCR beta chain sequences, a statistical classification framework was built. In a later analysis, TCR nucleotide sequences were compared against IMGT/GENE-DB human TR gene sequences so that V and J genes could be assigned. Using the TCRdist pipeline, a later analysis assigned CDR3 sequences along with most-parsimonious VDJ recombination scenarios. In a later analysis, each TCR beta chain was defined by its CDR3 amino acid sequence together with its V-gene family, and reads lacking a unique V-gene family were excluded. As a way to deal with suspected cross-contamination and a sequencing artifact, a later analysis dropped roughly 600 nucleotide sequences that were highly shared and had low generation probability. A later analysis calculated a clonal expansion index for each public chain from normalized within-repertoire ranks of inferred template counts. In a later analysis, generation probabilities were computed with a VDJ recombination model fitted to out-of-frame rearrangements, and the resulting probabilities were checked against IGoR. Hypergeometric tests were used in a later analysis to score TCR-TCR, TCR-HLA and TCR-CMV co-occurrence, with a repertoire-size bias correction applied to the TCR pairs. In a later analysis, false discovery rates were estimated by permuting HLA or CMV assignments 20 times. In a later analysis, co-occurring TCRs were grouped using DBSCAN, and TCRdist sequence similarity was added for clustering within HLA-allele-positive subsets. Repertoires with fewer than 30,000 or more than 120,000 public chains were left out of co-occurrence clustering, as were a handful of repertoires with anomalous nucleotide sharing. TCRdb's version of the immuneACCESS table is confined to in-frame rearrangements and falls short of the full clone set. An unresolved V gene accounts for under half of the shortfall where checked; the remainder is of unknown origin. V and J calls and clone size follow that table, whereas D and trimming were derived from the DNA. The sample profile shows some 91,000 clones; more than 75% of them were found once. 0.76% of the sample rests with the top ten.

V and J are truncated by 0 bases and 8 bases respectively, leaving an intervening sequence of 13 bases. The germline V gene (reference sequence) specifies MNHNY as CDR1 and SVGAGI as CDR2. Measured from the cysteine to the phenylalanine, the CDR3 is 15 residues long. The sequence is cut down to CDR3 DNA, 45 bases in frame from base 1. The data were obtained in a study of cytomegalovirus exposure and HLA in healthy donors (dated by TCRdb to between 2016 and 2019). Broadly, across the study: According to an earlier analysis of a few hundred of the donors, 200 million or so T cells yielded some 110 million unique TCR beta sequences and about 300 Gb of sequence data. All discovery cohort repertoires had been generated using a single sequencing platform. To predict cytomegalovirus infection status, the study combined high-throughput TCR immunosequencing, statistical association of individual TCRs with disease status, and machine learning. The study used immunosequencing to profile the T cell repertoires of hundreds of subjects and linked those repertoires to cytomegalovirus serostatus. An earlier analysis of 500 to 650 of the donors applied high-throughput TCR beta sequencing to assess whether each TCR beta V gene segment acted as functional or pseudogenic. A handful of DR-DQ haplotypes were handled as single units for association and clustering because linkage in the cohort was strong. Alongside the repertoire data, information on donor age, sex, ethnicity and CMV serostatus was compiled. Among some 410 genotyped donors of the cohort, an average of about 240,000 unique TCR beta nucleotide sequences were sequenced per donor, around 20% of them non-productive. Genome-wide SNP genotypes for about 55% of the roughly 670 donors were used in a later genetic analysis, which treated that subset as a discovery cohort. Of the 350 to 450 genotyped donors, approximately 81% were placed in the genetic ancestry cluster associated with self-reported Caucasian donors. The study aimed to test whether signatures of past pathogen exposure could be identified by cataloging public T cell receptors. In addition to the first cohort of several hundred subjects, a separate validation cohort of over 90 different subjects was used. Typing coverage varied by locus: about 620-630 donors for A, B, C, DRB1 and DQB1; 522 for DQA1; about 570 for DPA1; 400 to 480 for DPB1. A later analysis re-analyzed previously published TCR beta repertoires from approximately 700 donors and added high-resolution HLA genotyping to study TCR occurrence patterns. An early release that covered about 600 HLA-typed donors contained 250 to 350 gigabases of sequencing data and 85 million to 100 million unique TCR sequences. Rather than drawing on any new phenotypic data, the later analysis identified candidate immune exposures from TCR beta sequences and the way those sequences occurred across donors. HLA typing included class I and class II loci at four-digit resolution.

Overall results and qualifications from the work: A cluster of highly shared sequence variants was judged likely to represent a technical artifact of the sequencing pipeline. Most CMV-associated TCR beta chains appeared to be HLA-restricted in a later analysis, and the HLA associations seemed to be driven largely by CMV exposure. The authors suggested that the approach could potentially be generalized to other disease states and immunological phenotypes. Strong co-occurrence of HLA alleles, especially DR and DQ, made assigning TCR associations to individual alleles difficult. Most TCR sequences were seen in very few donors, while some public TCRs were found in many individuals. A later analysis found that HLA-associated TCR beta chains were more clonally expanded and had lower generation probabilities than equally common non-associated chains. The classifier was reported to diagnose cytomegalovirus status with high specificity and sensitivity in both the original and validation cohorts. Immune exposure information for the cohort was limited to CMV serostatus. The earlier analysis of some 560 of the donors excluded some 15 rarely observed V segments, including chromosome 9 orphons, because counts were too low. Because the 87-base-pair reads could not distinguish some IMGT-functional V segments, including TRBV6-2 and TRBV6-3, those segments were excluded. Only TCR beta chains were sequenced in this cohort, and the absence of alpha or paired-chain data limited detectable features. HLA typing was unavailable for some donors at each locus, so association tests used only the typed subset. A further reported finding was that TCR beta sequences accurately predicted the HLA-A and HLA-B alleles for most subjects in the first cohort. In a later genetic analysis, a missense DCLRE1C variant was associated with V-gene and J-gene trimming of TCR beta chains, and the association was replicated in an independent cohort. In the study, 164 TCR beta chains were listed as associated with cytomegalovirus. In an earlier analysis of fewer than 750 of the donors, most TCR beta V segments were observed in productive rearrangements about 87% or about 30% of the time, broadly matching IMGT annotations. A later analysis found that TCR association rates varied across HLA loci, with DRB1 alleles showing the most associated TCRs and HLA-C alleles the fewest. In a later analysis, more than 15,000 TCR beta sequences were associated with specific HLA alleles at a false discovery rate of 0.05. In vitro tests confirmed that three of the cytomegalovirus-associated TCR beta chains recognize cytomegalovirus antigens. Correlated functional status among segregating V segments might reflect linkage disequilibrium, but an unknown experimental factor could not be ruled out. In a later genetic analysis, fewer N-insertions in productive TCRs were reported among donors in an Asian-associated ancestry cluster than the roughly 700-donor mean. Presence/absence analyses assumed roughly uniform sequencing depth across donors, an assumption that may not hold. According to a later analysis, parvovirus B19, influenza, CMV and Epstein-Barr virus appeared linked to several top co-occurrence clusters.

Sequencing was done on a sample of PBMCs. This sequence originates from a woman aged 55-69 years in good health and CMV-seronegative. This chain joins TRBV6-6 to TRBJ1-4; tentative D gene TRBD1, with 5 bases matching. The DNA sequence is given as TGTGCCAGCAGTTACTCCGGGGGAGCTAGAGAAAAACTGTTTTTT. This translates into CASSYSGGAREKLFF.